This T cell receptor beta chain was identified during a study of CXCR3-negative and CXCR3-positive naive CD8 T cells. Study background: Collectively, the libraries yielded 140 million or so TRB reads in total, at about 1.5 +/- 0.3 million per library. Study-level findings and limits: Both naive subsets showed comparably high diversity, and memory CD8+ cells showed much lower diversity. For CXCR3-positive naive cells, TRB CDR3s were more hydrophobic than those of CXCR3-negative naive cells. Memory cells showed distinct TRBV-TRBJ patterns, while the two naive subsets matched.

Naive CD8+ T cells showed a CD45RO-CCR7+CD27+CD95- phenotype. Turning to this clonotype: What it binds is not known.

The study made its TRB cDNA libraries by 5' RACE, adding UMI labels. TCRdb reprocessed the 5' RACE reads, keeping one entry per CDR3 protein, no DNA. The table for this sample gives about 53,000 distinct CDR3 sequences. The sample comprised naive CXCR3+ CD8+ T cells from blood. Subset here: CD45RO-CCR7+CD27+CD95- naive CD8+ T cells expressing CXCR3 (TNR3+). This receptor was taken from a human donor in good health. Some clones in this sample may be carry-over from other donors' samples.

This CDR3 reads CASIATLTSPGELFF. The chain is built from TRBV4-1 and TRBJ2-2; TCRdb names TRBD2, which stays unverified in the absence of DNA. The germline V gene encodes CDR1 MGHRA and CDR2 YSYEKL. The CDR3 has 15 residues.